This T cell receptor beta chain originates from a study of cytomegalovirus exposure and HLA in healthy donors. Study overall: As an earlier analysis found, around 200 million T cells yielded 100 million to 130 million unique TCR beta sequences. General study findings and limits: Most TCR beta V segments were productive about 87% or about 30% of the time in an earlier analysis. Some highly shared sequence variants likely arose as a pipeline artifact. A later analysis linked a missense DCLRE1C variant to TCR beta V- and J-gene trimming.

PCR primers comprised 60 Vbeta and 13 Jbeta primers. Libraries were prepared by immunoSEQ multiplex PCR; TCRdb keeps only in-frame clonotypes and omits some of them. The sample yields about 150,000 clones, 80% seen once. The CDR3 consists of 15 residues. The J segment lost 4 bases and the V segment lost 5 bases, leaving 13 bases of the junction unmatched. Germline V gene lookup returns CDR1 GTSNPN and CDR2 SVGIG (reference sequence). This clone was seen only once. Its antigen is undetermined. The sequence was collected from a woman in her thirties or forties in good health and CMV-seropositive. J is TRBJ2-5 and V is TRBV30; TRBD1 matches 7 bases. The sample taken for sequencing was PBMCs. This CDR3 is CAWGAVRGIGETQYF. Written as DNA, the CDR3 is TGTGCCTGGGGGGCCGTCAGGGGGATAGGAGAGACCCAGTACTTC.